Listed below are T cell receptor beta chains from one sample, sequenced in a study of PD-L1 blockade in urothelial cancer. Generated by immunoSEQ multiplex PCR, the TCRdb table keeps only in-frame clones and is missing some. The sample lists about 87,000 clones, around 83% occurring once. The source was PBMCs, collected around atezolizumab (anti-PD-L1) treatment. These receptors all come from a man aged 60 to 75 with urothelial cancer. The CDR3 runs from the conserved cysteine through the conserved F or W. The D gene is left open where the match is weak. Clone size is not always given. Where it is, it says once, few, many or a class for expanded clones.

j_call clone_size v_call d_call cdr3_aa cdr3_nt
TRBJ2-3 NA TRBV5-1 TRBD2 CASSLGVTSAPDTQYF TGCGCCAGCAGCTTGGGTGTGACTAGCGCCCCAGATACGCAGTATTTT
TRBJ2-1 once TRBV7-2 TRBD2 CASSLARDSGRAVSYNEQFF TGTGCCAGCAGCTTAGCCAGGGATAGCGGGAGGGCCGTTTCCTACAATGAGCAGTTCTTC
TRBJ2-1 NA TRBV6-6 NA CASRGGAYNEQFF TGTGCCAGCAGGGGCGGGGCCTACAATGAGCAGTTCTTC
TRBJ1-2 NA TRBV29-1 TRBD1 CSVGEDRGYGYTF TGCAGCGTTGGAGAAGACAGGGGCTATGGCTACACCTTC
TRBJ2-5 NA TRBV6-1 TRBD2 CASSEGLLAGGYQETQYF TGTGCCAGCAGTGAAGGGTTACTAGCGGGGGGGTACCAAGAGACCCAGTACTTC
TRBJ1-2 NA TRBV28 NA CASSSQGFYGYTF TGTGCCAGCAGTTCTCAGGGATTCTATGGCTACACCTTC
TRBJ2-1 NA TRBV18 NA CASSPTRTASSYNEQFF TGTGCCAGCTCACCAACGCGGACAGCATCCTCCTACAATGAGCAGTTCTTC
TRBJ1-4 NA TRBV10-1 NA CASSENRLEGEKLFF TGCGCCAGCAGTGAGAACAGGCTGGAGGGGGAAAAACTGTTTTTT
TRBJ2-1 NA TRBV7-2 TRBD2 CASSLTSGGLNEQFF TGTGCCAGCAGCTTGACTAGCGGGGGACTCAATGAGCAGTTCTTC
TRBJ2-7 once TRBV30 NA CAYTGLALRQYF TGTGCCTACACTGGACTCGCACTACGGCAGTACTTC
TRBJ2-6 NA TRBV19 NA CASIDSSGANVLTF TGTGCCAGTATTGACAGCTCTGGGGCCAACGTCCTGACTTTC
TRBJ1-2 NA TRBV5-4 NA CASSTDTYGYTF TGTGCCAGCAGTACCGACACCTATGGCTACACCTTC
TRBJ2-5 NA TRBV30 TRBD2 CAWSTRGSGNQETQYF TGTGCCTGGAGTACCCGAGGTAGCGGGAACCAAGAGACCCAGTACTTC
TRBJ1-2 NA TRBV28 TRBD1 CASSFSTRDRDSNYGYTF TGTGCCAGCAGTTTCTCCACCCGGGACAGGGACTCCAACTATGGCTACACCTTC